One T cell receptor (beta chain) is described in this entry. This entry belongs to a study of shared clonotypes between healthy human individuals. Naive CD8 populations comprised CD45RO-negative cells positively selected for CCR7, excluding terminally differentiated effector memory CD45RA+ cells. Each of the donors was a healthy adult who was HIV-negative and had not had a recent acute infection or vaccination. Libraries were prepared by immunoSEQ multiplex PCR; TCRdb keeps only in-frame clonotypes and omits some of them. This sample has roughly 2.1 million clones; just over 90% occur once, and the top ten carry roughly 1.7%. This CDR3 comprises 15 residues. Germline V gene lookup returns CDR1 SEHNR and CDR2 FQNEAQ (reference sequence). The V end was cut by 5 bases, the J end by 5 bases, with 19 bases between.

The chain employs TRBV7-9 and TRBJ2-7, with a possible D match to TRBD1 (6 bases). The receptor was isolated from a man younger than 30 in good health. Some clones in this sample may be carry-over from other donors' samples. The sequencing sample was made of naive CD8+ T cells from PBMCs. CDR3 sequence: CASSRTQGDRNEQYF. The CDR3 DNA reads TGTGCCAGCAGCCGAACCCAGGGCGACAGGAACGAGCAGTACTTC.